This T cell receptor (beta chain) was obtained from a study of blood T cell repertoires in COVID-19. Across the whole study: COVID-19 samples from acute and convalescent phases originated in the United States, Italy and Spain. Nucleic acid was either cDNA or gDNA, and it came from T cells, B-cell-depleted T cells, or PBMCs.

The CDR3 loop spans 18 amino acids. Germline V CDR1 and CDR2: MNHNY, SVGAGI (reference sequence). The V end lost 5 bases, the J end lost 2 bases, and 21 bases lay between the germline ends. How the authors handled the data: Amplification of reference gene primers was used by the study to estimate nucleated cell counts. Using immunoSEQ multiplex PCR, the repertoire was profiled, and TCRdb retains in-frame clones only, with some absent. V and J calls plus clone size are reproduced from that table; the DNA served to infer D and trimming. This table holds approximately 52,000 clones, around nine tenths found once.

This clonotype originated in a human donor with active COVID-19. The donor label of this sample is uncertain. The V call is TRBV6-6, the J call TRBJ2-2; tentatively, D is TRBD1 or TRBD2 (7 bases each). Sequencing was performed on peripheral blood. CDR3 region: CASSRGRIDRANTGELFF. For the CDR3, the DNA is TGTGCCAGCAGTCGCGGGAGAATCGACAGGGCCAACACCGGGGAGCTGTTTTTT.